The next 23 T cell receptor beta chains were all read from a single sample in a study of blood T cell repertoires in COVID-19. TCRdb's copy holds only in-frame clones and misses some; the assay was immunoSEQ multiplex PCR. The sample includes about 260,000 clones, about nine tenths of them seen just once. The sample taken for sequencing was peripheral blood. Receptors were obtained from a person in their late teens or twenties with COVID-19, enrolled during active disease.

The CDR3 nucleotides read TGTGCCAGTACCCCGGACAGGCCGTTCTATGGCTACACCTTC. Translating gives CASTPDRPFYGYTF. The chain employs TRBV19 and TRBJ1-2; 7 positions match TRBD1. The J segment lost 4 bases and the V segment lost 7 bases, leaving 9 bases of the junction unmatched. Germline V gene sequence: CDR1 LNHDA, CDR2 SQIVND (reference sequence). The CDR3 consists of 14 residues.

This chain links TRBV10-3 with TRBJ2-3; D might be TRBD1 (6 bases). Between the trimmed V and J ends, which lost 4 bases and 6 bases, there was a span of 11 bases. The germline CDR1 and CDR2 sequences are ENHRY and SYGVKD. The length of the CDR3 is 13 residues. Here the CDR3 DNA reads TGTGCCATCAGTGTAAGGGGGTCCGATACGCAGTATTTT. Translation gives CAISVRGSDTQYF.

The J gene is TRBJ2-6, the V gene TRBV21-1; the D call TRBD1 from the table was never checked on the DNA. TRBV21-1 is classified as a pseudogene. This CDR3 has 16 amino acids. The CDR3 is CASSKGTGFGANVLTF. CDR3 DNA sequence: TGTGCCAGCAGCAAAGGTACAGGGTTTGGGGCCAACGTCCTGACTTTC.

This clone has just one count. CDR3 DNA: TGCGCCAGCAGCGCGTTACAGGGGATGAACACTGAAGCTTTCTTT. It translates to CASSALQGMNTEAFF. This rearrangement joins TRBV5-1 to TRBJ1-1, with 7 bases identical to TRBD1. The CDR3 extends over 15 amino acids. Unmatched junction bases numbered 6, after V lost 4 bases and J lost 0 bases. Germline V gives CDR1 SGHRS, CDR2 YFSETQ.

The chain joins TRBV5-1 to TRBJ1-2; D remains unclear. CDR1 and CDR2 from the germline V gene are SGHRS and YFSETQ. This CDR3 is 17 amino acids long. The V end lost 1 base, the J end lost 2 bases, and 18 bases lay between the germline ends. The CDR3 DNA is TGCGCCAGCAGCTTGCTCGAAGGCGGGAACGGAAACTATGGCTACACCTTC. Amino acids: CASSLLEGGNGNYGYTF.

This sequence joins TRBV5-8 and TRBJ1-3; D is ambiguous. The V end lost 4 bases, the J end lost 0 bases, and 11 bases lay between the germline ends. The CDR3 runs 15 residues. In germline, CDR1 is SGHTS, CDR2 YDEGEE. The CDR3 here is CASSPGLLSGNTIYF. The CDR3 coding sequence is TGTGCCAGCAGCCCCGGACTGCTCTCTGGAAACACCATATATTTT.

V is TRBV2 and J is TRBJ1-6; 10 positions match TRBD1. This CDR3 contains 17 residues. The trim removed 6 bases at V and 7 bases at J, leaving 12 bases unmatched. The germline V gene encodes CDR1 SNHLY and CDR2 FYNNEI. In nucleotides, the CDR3 is TGTGCCAGCAGCTCAGGACAGGGGGGCCGGGTAAATTCACCCCTCCACTTT. It encodes CASSSGQGGRVNSPLHF.

The chain couples TRBV6-5 to TRBJ2-3; 8 nucleotides line up with TRBD2. The germline CDR1 and CDR2 sequences are MNHEY and SVGAGI. V gave up 0 bases and J gave up 4 bases; unmatched junction bases: 3. This CDR3 spans 15 amino acids. The chain's CDR3 is CASSYSSGSADTQYF. In DNA, the CDR3 is TGTGCCAGCAGTTACTCCAGCGGGAGTGCAGATACGCAGTATTTT.

The rearrangement uses TRBV4-2 and TRBJ2-7; 13 bases fit TRBD2. Germline lookup yields CDR1 LGHNA and CDR2 YNFKEQ. Losses at the gene ends were 4 bases for V and 3 bases for J; bases not matched to a gene: 3. The CDR3 runs 15 residues. The CDR3 is CASSRGLAGDYEQYF. The CDR3 DNA sequence: TGTGCCAGCAGCCGAGGACTAGCGGGAGACTACGAGCAGTACTTC.

This chain's CDR3 is CASSLALGGRGQPQHF. For the CDR3, the DNA is TGTGCCAGCAGCTTGGCCTTAGGGGGCCGAGGTCAGCCCCAGCATTTT. The chain carries TRBV5-8 and TRBJ1-5, with 7 bases aligning to TRBD1. Trimming cost V 0 bases and J 6 bases; bases outside gene matches: 9. Germline V gene sequence: CDR1 SGHTS, CDR2 YDEGEE. This CDR3 region has 16 residues.

J is TRBJ1-1 and V is TRBV28, with D perhaps TRBD1 (5 bases). The V end was cut by 4 bases, the J end by 6 bases, with 15 bases between. CDR1 MDHEN and CDR2 SYDVKM come from the germline V gene. CDR3 length equals 14 residues. The CDR3 bases are TGTGCCAGCAGTTCCAACAGGAAATTAGCTGAAGCTTTCTTT. Its translation: CASSSNRKLAEAFF.

This clone has a single count. The gene calls are TRBV25-1 and TRBJ2-7, with D possibly matching TRBD1 (6 bases). The length of the CDR3 is 14 residues. Germline V gene data show CDR1 as MGHDK and CDR2 as SYGVNS. V lost 4 bases and J 4 bases, leaving 14 bases between the germline ends. The CDR3 loop is CASSAQGPRYEQYF. The CDR3 DNA follows: TGTGCCAGCAGTGCTCAGGGGCCTAGATACGAGCAGTACTTC.

The chain couples TRBV29-1 to TRBJ2-1; D might be TRBD2 (5 bases). The CDR3 has 12 amino acids. CDR1 and CDR2 (germline): SQVTM, ANQGSEA. V was shortened by 4 bases and J by 2 bases, with 6 bases between the two germline ends. CDR3 sequence (DNA): TGCAGCGTTGGAGGGACCTACAATGAGCAGTTCTTC. This codes for CSVGGTYNEQFF.

The genes are TRBV7-6 and TRBJ2-3, with TRBD1 matching over 8 bases. In germline, CDR1 is SGHVS, CDR2 FNYEAQ. J lost 1 base, V lost 2 bases, and 5 bases had no gene match. This CDR3 comprises 16 residues. The CDR3 sequence is CASSLIPGQGTDTQYF. CDR3 DNA: TGTGCCAGCAGCTTAATCCCGGGACAGGGCACAGATACGCAGTATTTT.

The V gene is TRBV29-1, the J gene TRBJ2-1; 10 nucleotides align to TRBD2. The CDR3 loop spans 13 amino acids. Looked up from germline, CDR1 is SQVTM and CDR2 is ANQGSEA. The V gene end was trimmed by 7 bases and the J gene end by 6 bases; junction bases not matched to a gene: 6. CDR3: CSGASGSVNEQFF. CDR3 bases: TGCAGCGGGGCTAGCGGGAGTGTCAATGAGCAGTTCTTC.

The J gene is TRBJ2-5, the V gene TRBV4-2, with D possibly being TRBD2 (5 bases). Germline-derived CDR1 and CDR2 are LGHNA and YNFKEQ. Between the trimmed V and J ends, which lost 4 bases and 5 bases, there was a span of 23 bases. The CDR3 covers 17 residues. The CDR3 loop reads CASSPYIDPSRGETQYF. For the CDR3, the DNA is TGTGCCAGCAGCCCATATATAGATCCGTCCCGCGGGGAGACCCAGTACTTC.

The V and J genes are TRBV5-4 and TRBJ2-5; tentative D call: TRBD2 (5 bases). The CDR3 sequence is 13 residues long. V was cut by 3 bases and J by 5 bases, with 11 bases left in between. From germline, CDR1 is SGHNT and CDR2 YYREEE (reference sequence). The chain's CDR3 is CASSSGVRETQYF. The CDR3 coding sequence is TGTGCCAGCAGCTCCGGGGTACGGGAGACCCAGTACTTC.

This chain links TRBV6-6 with TRBJ1-4; no reliable D call. The CDR3 totals 13 residues. Germline values: CDR1 MNHNY, CDR2 SVGAGI (reference sequence). Trimming removed 2 bases at V and 7 bases at J, with 8 bases between. The DNA for the CDR3 is TGTGCCAGCAGTTACCTAGAGCGTGAAAAACTGTTTTTT. Translated, it gives CASSYLEREKLFF.

V gene TRBV12-3 or TRBV12-4 combines with J gene TRBJ2-4; 9 nucleotides match TRBD1. The CDR3 covers 12 residues. V was pared by 10 bases and J by 6 bases, with 4 bases of the junction left unmatched. The CDR3 sequence is CATGTGPNIQYF. The CDR3 DNA reads as TGTGCCACGGGGACAGGGCCAAACATTCAGTACTTC.

The chain is built from TRBV19 and TRBJ2-3, with D possibly matching TRBD2 (5 bases). The CDR3 runs 15 residues. Germline CDR1 and CDR2: LNHDA and SQIVND (reference sequence). The V and J ends lost 1 base and 4 bases respectively, with 12 bases between them. CDR3 sequence: CASSIASQAADTQYF. For the CDR3, the DNA is TGTGCCAGTAGTATAGCTAGCCAGGCCGCAGATACGCAGTATTTT. Based on the CDR3 plus reference TRBV19 and TRBJ2-3, the full variable domain is DGGITQSPKYLFRKEGQNVTLSCEQNLNHDAMYWYRQDPGQGLRLIYYSQIVNDFQKGDIAEGYSVSREKKESFPLTVTSAQKNPTAFYLCASSIASQAADTQYFGPGTRLTVL.

V gene TRBV7-2 combines with J gene TRBJ2-1; 9 nucleotides agree with TRBD2. V dropped 5 bases and J dropped 12; count of bases not matched to a gene: 11. This CDR3 has 14 residues. Germline V lookup: CDR1 SGHTA, CDR2 FQGNSA. The CDR3 DNA follows: TGTGCCAGCAGCCCCACTAGCGGGTCCACGCGGCAGTTCTTC. Translated: CASSPTSGSTRQFF.

With respect to this clone: A read error may account for a junction end that differs from germline. The chain recombines TRBV29-1 with TRBJ2-6, with D maybe TRBD2 (6 bases). CDR3 length equals 15 residues. The germline V gene has CDR1 SQVTM and CDR2 ANQGSEA. As DNA, the CDR3 is TGCAGCGCTGAAGTTGGGGAGGATGGGGCCAACGTCCTGACTTTC. Protein: CSAEVGEDGANVLTF.

The chain carries TRBV9 and TRBJ2-5; 8 bases fit TRBD2. Trimming removed 1 base from V and 2 bases from J; junction bases left unmatched: 4. Per the germline V gene, CDR1 is SGDLS and CDR2 is YYNGEE. The CDR3 covers 15 residues. The CDR3 region has the DNA TGTGCCAGCAGCGTATTCACTAGCGGACAAGAGACCCAGTACTTC. It codes for CASSVFTSGQETQYF.